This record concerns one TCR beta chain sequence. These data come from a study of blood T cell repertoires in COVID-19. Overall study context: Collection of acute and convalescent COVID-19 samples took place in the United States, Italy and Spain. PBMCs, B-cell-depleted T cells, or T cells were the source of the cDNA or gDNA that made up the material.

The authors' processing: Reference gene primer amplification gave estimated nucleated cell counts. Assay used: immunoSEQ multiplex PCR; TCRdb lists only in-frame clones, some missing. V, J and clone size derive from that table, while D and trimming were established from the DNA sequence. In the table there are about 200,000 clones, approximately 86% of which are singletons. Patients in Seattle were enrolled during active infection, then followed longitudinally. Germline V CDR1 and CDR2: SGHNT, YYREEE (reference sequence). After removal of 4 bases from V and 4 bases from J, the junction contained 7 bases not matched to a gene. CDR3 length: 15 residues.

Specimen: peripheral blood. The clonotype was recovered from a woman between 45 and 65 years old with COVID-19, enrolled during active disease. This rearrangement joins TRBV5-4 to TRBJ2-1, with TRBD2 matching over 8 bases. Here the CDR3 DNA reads TGTGCCAGCAGCCGATTTAGCGGGGAATACAATGAGCAGTTCTTC. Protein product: CASSRFSGEYNEQFF.